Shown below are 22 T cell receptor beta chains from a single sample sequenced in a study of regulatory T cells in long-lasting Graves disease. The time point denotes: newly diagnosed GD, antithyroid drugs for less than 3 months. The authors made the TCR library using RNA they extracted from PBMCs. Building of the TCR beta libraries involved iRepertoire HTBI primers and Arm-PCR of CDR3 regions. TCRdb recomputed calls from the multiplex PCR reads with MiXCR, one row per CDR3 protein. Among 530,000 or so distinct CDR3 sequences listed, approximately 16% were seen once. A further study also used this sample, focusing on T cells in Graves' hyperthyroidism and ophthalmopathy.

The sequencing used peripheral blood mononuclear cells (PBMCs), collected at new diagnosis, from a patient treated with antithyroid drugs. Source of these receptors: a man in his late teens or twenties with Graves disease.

DNA for the CDR3: TGTGCCAGCAGTTACGTCCGGGGGAACGAGCAGTACTTC. This gives the protein CASSYVRGNEQYF. The V gene is TRBV6-5, the J gene TRBJ2-7, with a possible D match to TRBD2 (6 bases). V was trimmed by 2 bases and J by 5 bases, leaving 10 bases between them. CDR1 and CDR2 from the germline V gene are MNHEY and SVGAGI. The CDR3 has 13 amino acids.

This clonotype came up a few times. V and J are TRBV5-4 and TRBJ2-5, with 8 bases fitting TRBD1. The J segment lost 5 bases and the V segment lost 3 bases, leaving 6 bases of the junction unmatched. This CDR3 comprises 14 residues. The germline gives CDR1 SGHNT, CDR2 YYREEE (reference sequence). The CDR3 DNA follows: TGTGCCAGCAGCTCGAAGGACAGGGAGGAGACCCAGTACTTC. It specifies CASSSKDREETQYF.

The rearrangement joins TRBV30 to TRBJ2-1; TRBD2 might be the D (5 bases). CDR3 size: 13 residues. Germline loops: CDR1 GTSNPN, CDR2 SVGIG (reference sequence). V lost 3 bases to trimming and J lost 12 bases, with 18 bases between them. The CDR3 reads CAWSRGGPERQFF. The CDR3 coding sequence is TGTGCCTGGAGCCGAGGAGGCCCAGAGAGGCAGTTCTTC.

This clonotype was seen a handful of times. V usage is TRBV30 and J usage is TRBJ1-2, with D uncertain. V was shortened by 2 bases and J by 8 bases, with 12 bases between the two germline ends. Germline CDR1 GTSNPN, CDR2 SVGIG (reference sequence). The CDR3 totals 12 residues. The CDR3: CAWSLTTQGYTF. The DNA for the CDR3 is TGTGCCTGGAGTCTGACGACACAGGGCTACACCTTC.

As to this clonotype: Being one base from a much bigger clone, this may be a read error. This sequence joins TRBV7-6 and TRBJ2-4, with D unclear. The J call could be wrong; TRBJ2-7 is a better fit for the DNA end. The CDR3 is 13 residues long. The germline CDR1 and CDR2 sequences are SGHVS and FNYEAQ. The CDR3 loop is CASSFGRTAEQYF. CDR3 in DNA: TGTGCCAGCAGCTTTGGGCGGACCGCCGAGCAGTACTTC.

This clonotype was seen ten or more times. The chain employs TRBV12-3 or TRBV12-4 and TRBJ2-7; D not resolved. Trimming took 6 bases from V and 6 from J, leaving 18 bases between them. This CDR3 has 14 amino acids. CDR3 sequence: CASSGKVPWGEQYF. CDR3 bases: TGTGCCAGCAGCGGCAAGGTTCCTTGGGGCGAGCAGTACTTC.

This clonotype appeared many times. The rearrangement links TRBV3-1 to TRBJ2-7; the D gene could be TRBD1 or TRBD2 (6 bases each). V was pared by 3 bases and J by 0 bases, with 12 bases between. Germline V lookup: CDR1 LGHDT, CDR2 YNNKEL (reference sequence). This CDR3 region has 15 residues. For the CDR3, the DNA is TGTGCCAGCAGCCAGGGGGCGGGAAGCTCCTACGAGCAGTACTTC. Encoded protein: CASSQGAGSSYEQYF.

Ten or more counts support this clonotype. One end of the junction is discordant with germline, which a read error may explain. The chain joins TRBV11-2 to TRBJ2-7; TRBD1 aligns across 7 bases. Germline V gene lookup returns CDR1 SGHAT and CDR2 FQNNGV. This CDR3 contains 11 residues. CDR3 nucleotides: TGTGCCAGCAGCTTAGGGGGACAGCCGAAATTC. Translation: CASSLGGQPKF. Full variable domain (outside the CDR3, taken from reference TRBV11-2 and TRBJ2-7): EAGVAQSPRYKIIEKRQSVAFWCNPISGHATLYWYQQILGQGPKLLIQFQNNGVVDDSQLPKDRFSAERLKGVDSTLKIQPAKLEDSAVYLCASSLGGQPKFGPGTRLTVT.

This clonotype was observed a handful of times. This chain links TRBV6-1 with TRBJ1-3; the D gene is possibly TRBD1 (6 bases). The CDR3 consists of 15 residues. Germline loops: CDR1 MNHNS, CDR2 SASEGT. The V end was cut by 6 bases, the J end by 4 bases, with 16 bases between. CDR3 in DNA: TGTGCCAGCAGACAGGGAACTGCCTACGGAAACACCATATATTTT. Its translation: CASRQGTAYGNTIYF.

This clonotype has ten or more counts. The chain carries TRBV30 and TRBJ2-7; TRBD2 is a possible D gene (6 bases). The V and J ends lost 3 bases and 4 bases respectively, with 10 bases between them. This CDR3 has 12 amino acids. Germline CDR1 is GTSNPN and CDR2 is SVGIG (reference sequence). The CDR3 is CAWSDSGYEQYF. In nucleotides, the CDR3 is TGTGCCTGGAGCGATAGCGGTTACGAGCAGTACTTC. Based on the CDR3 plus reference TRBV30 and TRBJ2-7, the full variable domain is SQTIHQWPATLVQPVGSPLSLECTVEGTSNPNLYWYRQAAGRGLQLLFYSVGIGQISSEVPQNLSASRPQDRQFILSSKKLLLSDSGFYLCAWSDSGYEQYFGPGTRLTVT.

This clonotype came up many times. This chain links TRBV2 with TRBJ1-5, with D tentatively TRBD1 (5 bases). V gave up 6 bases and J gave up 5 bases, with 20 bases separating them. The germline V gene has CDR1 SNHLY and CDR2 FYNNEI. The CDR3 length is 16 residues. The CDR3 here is CASRRSQVTLDQPQHF. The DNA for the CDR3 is TGTGCCAGCAGGCGATCACAGGTTACACTAGATCAGCCCCAGCATTTT. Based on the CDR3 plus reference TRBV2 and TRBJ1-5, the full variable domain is EPEVTQTPSHQVTQMGQEVILRCVPISNHLYFYWYRQILGQKVEFLVSFYNNEISEKSEIFDDQFSVERPDGSNFTLKIRSTKLEDSAMYFCASRRSQVTLDQPQHFGDGTRLSIL.

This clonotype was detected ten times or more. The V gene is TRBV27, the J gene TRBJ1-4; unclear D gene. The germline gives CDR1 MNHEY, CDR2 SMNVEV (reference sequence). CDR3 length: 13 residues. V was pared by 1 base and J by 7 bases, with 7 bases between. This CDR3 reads CASSLWYSEKLFF. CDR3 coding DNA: TGTGCCAGCAGTTTATGGTACAGTGAAAAACTGTTTTTT.

The CDR3 DNA sequence: TGTGCCAGCAGTTTAGAAGGGGGCTGGAGAGGCTACACCTTC. This encodes CASSLEGGWRGYTF. J is TRBJ1-2 and V is TRBV27; 7 nucleotides agree with TRBD1. The CDR3 sequence is 14 residues long. CDR1 and CDR2 (germline): MNHEY, SMNVEV (reference sequence). The junction had 8 bases not matched to a gene; V was cut back by 2 bases and J by 8 bases.

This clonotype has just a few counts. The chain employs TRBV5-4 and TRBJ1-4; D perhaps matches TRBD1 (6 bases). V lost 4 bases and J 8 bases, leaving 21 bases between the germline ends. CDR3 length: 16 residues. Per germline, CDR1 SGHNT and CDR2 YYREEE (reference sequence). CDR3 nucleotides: TGTGCCAGCAGCCCGGGAGCGGGGGCCGAGGGGGAAAAACTGTTTTTT. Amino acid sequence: CASSPGAGAEGEKLFF.

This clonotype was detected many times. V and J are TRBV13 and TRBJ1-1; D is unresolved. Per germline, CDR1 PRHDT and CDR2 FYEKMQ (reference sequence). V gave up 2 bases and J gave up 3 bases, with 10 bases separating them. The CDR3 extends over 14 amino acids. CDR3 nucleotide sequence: TGTGCCAGCAGCTTACAGAGCTACTACACTGAAGCTTTCTTT. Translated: CASSLQSYYTEAFF.

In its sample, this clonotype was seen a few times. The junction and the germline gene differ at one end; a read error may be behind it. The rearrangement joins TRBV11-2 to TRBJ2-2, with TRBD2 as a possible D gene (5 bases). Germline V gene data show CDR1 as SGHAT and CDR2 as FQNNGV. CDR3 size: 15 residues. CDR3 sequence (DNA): TGTGCCAGCAACCCTGAGGTAGCGAACACCGGGGAGCTGCTTTTT. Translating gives CASNPEVANTGELLF.

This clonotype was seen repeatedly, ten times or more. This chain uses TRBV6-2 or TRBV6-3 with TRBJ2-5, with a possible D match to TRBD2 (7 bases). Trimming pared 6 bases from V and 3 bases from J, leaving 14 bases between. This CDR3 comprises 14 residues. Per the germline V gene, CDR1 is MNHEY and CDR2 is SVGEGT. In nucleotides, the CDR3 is TGTGCCAGCAGCTTAACAGGGAGGGAAGAGACCCAGTACTTC. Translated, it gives CASSLTGREETQYF.

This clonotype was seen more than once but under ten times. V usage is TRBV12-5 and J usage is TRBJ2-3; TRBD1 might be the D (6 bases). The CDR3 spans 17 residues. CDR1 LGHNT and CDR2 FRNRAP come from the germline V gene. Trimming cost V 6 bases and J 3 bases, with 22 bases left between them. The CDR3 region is CASGDHPGDTRTDTQYF. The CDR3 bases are TGTGCTAGTGGGGATCACCCCGGGGACACAAGGACAGATACGCAGTATTTT.

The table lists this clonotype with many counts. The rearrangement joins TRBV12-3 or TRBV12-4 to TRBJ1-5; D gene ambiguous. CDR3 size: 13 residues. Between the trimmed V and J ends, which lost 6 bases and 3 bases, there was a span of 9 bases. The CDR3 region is CASSPDTNQPQHF. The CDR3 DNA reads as TGTGCCAGCAGCCCCGACACCAATCAGCCCCAGCATTTT.

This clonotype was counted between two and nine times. The CDR3 region has the DNA TGCAGTGCTAGGGGCTTACCCGCCACAGATACGCAGTATTTT. Translating it yields CSARGLPATDTQYF. This sequence joins TRBV20-1 and TRBJ2-3; unclear D gene. V gave up 3 bases and J gave up 2 bases, with 12 bases separating them. The CDR3 is 14 residues long. Germline CDR1 and CDR2: DFQATT and SNEGSKA (reference sequence).

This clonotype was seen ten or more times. CDR3 DNA sequence: TGTGCCAGCAGCTTTGGGGAGCTGTTTTTT. Translated, it gives CASSFGELFF. The rearrangement uses TRBV12-3 or TRBV12-4 and TRBJ2-2; D gene unclear. The CDR3 is 10 amino acids. Trimming removed 6 bases from V and 8 bases from J, with 4 bases in between.

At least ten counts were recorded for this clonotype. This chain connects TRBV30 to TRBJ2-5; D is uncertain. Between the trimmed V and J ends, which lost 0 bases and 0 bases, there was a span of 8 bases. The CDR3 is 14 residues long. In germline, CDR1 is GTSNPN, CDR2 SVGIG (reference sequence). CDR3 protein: CAWSVKVNQETQYF. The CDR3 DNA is TGTGCCTGGAGTGTAAAGGTCAACCAAGAGACCCAGTACTTC.